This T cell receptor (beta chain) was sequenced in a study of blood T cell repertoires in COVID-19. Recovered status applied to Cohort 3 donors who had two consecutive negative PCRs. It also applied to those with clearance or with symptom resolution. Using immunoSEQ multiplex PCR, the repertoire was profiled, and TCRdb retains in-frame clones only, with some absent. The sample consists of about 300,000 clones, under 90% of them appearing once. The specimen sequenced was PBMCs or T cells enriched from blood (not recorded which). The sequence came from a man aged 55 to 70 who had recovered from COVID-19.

As DNA, the CDR3 is TGTGCCATCAGTGAGGTCCTAGCGTATGAGCAGTTCTTC. It is translated as CAISEVLAYEQFF. The chain links TRBV10-3 to TRBJ2-1, with D perhaps matching TRBD2 (6 bases). Germline loops: CDR1 ENHRY, CDR2 SYGVKD. The CDR3 is made up of 13 amino acids. V lost 2 bases and J lost 8, with 10 bases in between.